Only one count was recorded for the clone carrying this T cell receptor (beta chain). This specimen comes from a study of CD8+CD57+ T cells in acquired aplastic anemia. This CDR3 spans 15 amino acids. V lost 4 bases, J lost 7 bases, and 17 bases lay in between. The germline V gene has CDR1 SGHAT and CDR2 FQNNGV. The TCR beta profiling, which covered VDJ combination and CDR3 sequence, was carried out using genomic DNA as the template. TCRdb passed the reads through MiXCR, listing each CDR3 protein once. Of some 150,000 distinct CDR3 sequences listed, over 55% are singletons. The sequenced patients had an expansion of CD8+CD57+ cells seen by flow cytometry. Diagnosis of severe acquired aplastic anemia applied to all patients.

The chain has TRBV11-2 and TRBJ2-1, with D possibly called TRBD1 or TRBD2 (5 bases each). Sequences were obtained from sorted CD4+, CD8+, or CD8+CD57+ T cells (not recorded which) from PBMCs. This TCR was sampled from a human donor with aplastic anemia. The CDR3 sequence is CASSYEGTARNEQFF. For the CDR3, the DNA is TGTGCCAGCAGCTACGAAGGGACCGCCAGGAATGAGCAGTTCTTC.